The 15 T cell receptor beta chains reported below all come from one sample, sequenced in a study of read filtering for tumor transcriptome and immune sequencing. The library was built from 400 to 500 ng RNA with molecular barcoded adaptors for alpha/delta and beta/gamma chains. TCRdb recomputed calls from the reads with MiXCR, one row per CDR3 protein. Here the sample spans 43,000 or so distinct CDR3 sequences, roughly 20% being singletons. The specimen was a population of CD138-negative cells sorted from bone marrow. The source is a donor at least 40 years old with multiple myeloma.

As to this clonotype: This may be a read error, as it is one base from a much larger clone. This chain connects TRBV7-3 to TRBJ1-1; no firm D call. The V end lost 3 bases, the J end lost 1 base, and 6 bases lay between the germline ends. Germline CDR1 SGHTA, CDR2 FQGTGA. This CDR3 is built from 13 residues. The CDR3 reads CASSFKGNTEAFF. The CDR3 region has the DNA TGTGCCAGCAGCTTTAAGGGGAACACTGAAGCTTTCTTT.

About this clonotype: Relative to the germline gene, one junction end is altered; a read error may explain this. The rearrangement uses TRBV4-3 and TRBJ2-1; 7 nucleotides match TRBD2. The CDR3 sequence is 16 residues long. The V gene's germline CDR1 is LGHNA and CDR2 YSLEER. CDR3 residues: CASSQDRGSTYTEQFF. Written as DNA, the CDR3 is TGCGCCAGCAGCCAAGATCGCGGGAGCACCTACACTGAGCAGTTCTTC.

At least ten counts were recorded for this clonotype. The CDR3 region is CATSDWGTANEETQYF. In DNA, the CDR3 is TGTGCCACCAGTGATTGGGGGACAGCGAATGAAGAGACCCAGTACTTC. The chain carries TRBV24-1 and TRBJ2-5, with TRBD1 matching 7 bases. Germline V gives CDR1 KGHDR, CDR2 SFDVKD. V lost 2 bases and J lost 3; bases outside the gene matches: 8. The CDR3 spans 16 residues.

Remarks on this clonotype: A read error may produce the germline difference seen at one junction end. V and J are TRBV30 and TRBJ2-7; either TRBD1 or TRBD2 may fit D (5 bases each). The CDR3 contains 12 residues. Germline V gene sequence: CDR1 GTSNPN, CDR2 SVGIG (reference sequence). The CDR3 protein is CAWSETGTGNIF. The CDR3 DNA reads TGTGCCTGGAGTGAAACCGGGACGGGGAATATTTTC.

In this sample, this clonotype turned up many times. This sequence joins TRBV7-2 and TRBJ2-2, with D tentatively TRBD2 (6 bases). The CDR3 spans 16 residues. V gave up 3 bases and J gave up 2 bases, with 13 bases separating them. The germline CDR1 and CDR2 sequences are SGHTA and FQGNSA. The CDR3 protein is CASSFVSGRNTGELFF. The CDR3 DNA is TGTGCCAGCAGCTTCGTTAGCGGACGTAACACCGGGGAGCTGTTTTTT.

Many counts were recorded for this clonotype. J is TRBJ2-7 and V is TRBV20-1, with 9 bases that match TRBD1. Trimming removed 5 bases from V and 0 bases from J; junction bases left unmatched: 5. CDR3 size: 14 residues. Germline loops: CDR1 DFQATT, CDR2 SNEGSKA (reference sequence). The CDR3 nucleotides read TGCAGTGCTCCCGGGACAGGGTCCTCCTACGAGCAGTACTTC. It encodes CSAPGTGSSYEQYF.

This clonotype was seen ten or more times. The chain uses TRBV7-8 and TRBJ2-2; 10 bases fit TRBD1. The junction had 6 bases not matched to a gene; V was cut back by 4 bases and J by 4 bases. The CDR3 consists of 16 residues. Germline V gene data show CDR1 as SGHVS and CDR2 as FQNEAQ. The DNA of the CDR3 is TGTGCCAGCAGCTGGGATAGGACAGGGGGCACCGGGGAGCTGTTTTTT. Translated: CASSWDRTGGTGELFF. Drawing the rest from reference TRBV7-8 and TRBJ2-2, the complete variable domain is GAGVSQSPRYKVAKRGQDVALRCDPISGHVSLFWYQQALGQGPEFLTYFQNEAQLDKSGLPSDRFFAERPEGSVSTLKIQRTQQEDSAVYLCASSWDRTGGTGELFFGEGSRLTVL.

Ten or more counts support this clonotype. This sequence joins TRBV7-9 and TRBJ2-5, with D perhaps assigned TRBD1 or TRBD2 (5 bases each). CDR3 length: 14 residues. Germline loops: CDR1 SEHNR, CDR2 FQNEAQ (reference sequence). V dropped 5 bases and J dropped 7 bases, with 17 bases sitting between them. The CDR3 DNA sequence: TGTGCCAGCAGCCCCACCGGGACCGGTGGGACCCAGTACTTC. This gives the protein CASSPTGTGGTQYF.

The chain joins TRBV19 to TRBJ2-7, with 8 bases lining up with TRBD1. Looked up from germline, CDR1 is LNHDA and CDR2 is SQIVND (reference sequence). The V and J ends lost 6 bases and 8 bases, in that order; junction bases with no gene match: 9. The CDR3 extends over 13 amino acids. The CDR3 DNA reads as TGTGCCAGTAGAGGACAGGGTGTTAACAAGCAGTACTTC. Translating it yields CASRGQGVNKQYF.

This clonotype was recorded at least ten times. V usage is TRBV7-2 and J usage is TRBJ2-1, with TRBD1 identical over 12 bases. CDR3 size: 15 residues. Trimming removed 5 bases from V and 6 bases from J; junction bases left unmatched: 5. From germline, CDR1 is SGHTA and CDR2 FQGNSA. The CDR3 sequence: CASSPGQGAANEQFF. CDR3 nucleotides: TGTGCCAGCAGCCCGGGACAGGGGGCGGCCAATGAGCAGTTCTTC.

This clonotype was observed a handful of times. The CDR3, as DNA: TGTGCCTGGAGTGTACTGAGGGGGCCAACGGATAAACTGTTTTTT. This gives the protein CAWSVLRGPTDKLFF. The V and J genes are TRBV30 and TRBJ1-4; 7 bases agree with TRBD1. CDR3 size: 15 residues. Germline assignment: CDR1 GTSNPN and CDR2 SVGIG (reference sequence). V was pared by 0 bases and J by 11 bases, with 12 bases of the junction left unmatched.

This clonotype has just a few counts. V and J are TRBV20-1 and TRBJ2-5; no firm D call. The germline V gene encodes CDR1 DFQATT and CDR2 SNEGSKA (reference sequence). The ends were cut back, 1 base at V and 5 bases at J, with 11 bases in the middle. This CDR3 is 13 amino acids long. As DNA, the CDR3 is TGCAGTGCTAGAGTGGGCATACAGGAGACCCAGTACTTC. This codes for CSARVGIQETQYF.

The sample holds many counts of this clonotype. The chain couples TRBV4-2 to TRBJ2-7, with unresolved D. The germline V and J ends were trimmed by 6 bases and 6 bases, with 6 bases remaining between them. Germline CDR1 and CDR2: LGHNA and YNFKEQ. The CDR3 runs 10 residues. The CDR3 DNA reads TGTGCCAGCAGAGGTTCCGAGCAGTACTTC. Its protein product is CASRGSEQYF.

This clonotype was seen ten or more times. V usage is TRBV28 and J usage is TRBJ2-2; D gene uncertain. Trimming removed 4 bases at V and 7 bases at J, with 13 bases between. CDR1 is MDHEN and CDR2 is SYDVKM in the germline V gene. CDR3 length: 14 residues. The CDR3 nucleotides read TGTGCCAGCAGTTCCGCCCCTTTCAGCGGGGAGCTGTTTTTT. This encodes CASSSAPFSGELFF.

In the case of this clonotype: A read error may be the cause here, since a much bigger clone is one base away. The chain joins TRBV7-9 to TRBJ2-7; 7 bases map to TRBD1. Germline V gene data show CDR1 as SEHNR and CDR2 as FQNEAQ (reference sequence). This CDR3 has 13 residues. In DNA form, the CDR3 reads TGTGCCGGCAGACGAACAGGGGCTGACGAGCAGTACTTC. Its protein product is CAGRRTGADEQYF.